The text below deals with one T cell receptor (beta chain). Antigen unknown. This table comes from immunoSEQ multiplex PCR, and its TCRdb copy is limited to in-frame clones, with some not included. This table has around 54,000 clones, around 75% appearing once. The data are from a study of vaccination effects on CD4 cells after COVID-19. This CDR3 is 16 amino acids long. Germline CDR1 SGHTA, CDR2 FQGNSA. V shed 1 base and J 6 bases; nucleotides not matched to a gene: 4. With the ViraFEST assay, the study expanded antigen-specific CD4+ T cells using viral peptide pools, then sequenced them. Scientists isolated CD4+ T cells after a roughly 10-day culture period ended.

The starting material was CD4+ T cells from PBMCs cultured with HCoV-229E spike peptides, obtained before COVID-19 vaccination. This sequence originates from a human donor who received a COVID-19 vaccine. The chain uses TRBV7-2 and TRBJ1-6; TRBD1 matches 9 bases. The CDR3 DNA follows: TGTGCCAGCAGCTTAGTGGGACAGGGTGGTAATTCACCCCTCCACTTT. Protein sequence: CASSLVGQGGNSPLHF.